This T cell receptor beta chain was captured by sequencing in a study of shared clonotypes between healthy human individuals. In the sorted-subset replicate PCRs, approximately 200 ng DNA, 25,000 to 30,000 T cell genomes, was used. Repertoires were generated with immunoSEQ multiplex PCR, while TCRdb's copy carries only in-frame clones and drops some. The repertoire holds 600,000 to 800,000 clones, about two thirds seen once, with around 1.7% in the top ten. As regards this clone: The antigen is unknown.

J was trimmed by 4 bases and V by 4 bases; bases with no gene match: 12. In germline, CDR1 is PRHDT, CDR2 FYEKMQ (reference sequence). The CDR3 sequence is 17 residues long. Findings of the study overall: The study found lower generation probabilities in non-shared clonotypes than in those shared by all four donors.

Each sample came from a Caucasian adult donor living in Nashville, Tennessee. CD45RA-negative memory and CD45RA+ naive subsets were split from the CD4+ cells. Sequenced input: memory CD4+ T cells sorted from blood. This sample's subset: CD45RA-negative fraction. J is TRBJ2-2 and V is TRBV13; 7 nucleotides agree with TRBD2. The origin of this receptor is a woman aged 25 to 39 in good health. The CDR3 loop reads CASSSRGRDRGTGELFF. CDR3 nucleotide sequence: TGTGCCAGCAGCTCCCGTGGGAGGGACCGGGGCACCGGGGAGCTGTTTTTT.